This T cell receptor (beta chain) comes out of a study of tumor-infiltrating lymphocytes in oesophageal squamous cell carcinoma. This clonotype was counted many times. Germline CDR1 is MNHNY and CDR2 is SVGAGI (reference sequence). Trimming took off 2 bases at V and 3 bases at J, with 8 bases between the two ends. The CDR3 has 13 amino acids. MiXCR was run by TCRdb on the PCR reads, yielding one entry per CDR3 protein. The sample yields about 12,000 distinct CDR3 sequences, about 54% seen once. The sequencing sample was made of esophageal tumor tissue. The chain combines TRBV6-6 with TRBJ2-7; D unresolved. This TCR was sampled from a female donor with esophageal squamous cell carcinoma. CDR3 amino acids: CASSYRAHYEQYF. In nucleotides, the CDR3 is TGTGCCAGCAGTTACAGGGCGCACTACGAGCAGTACTTC.